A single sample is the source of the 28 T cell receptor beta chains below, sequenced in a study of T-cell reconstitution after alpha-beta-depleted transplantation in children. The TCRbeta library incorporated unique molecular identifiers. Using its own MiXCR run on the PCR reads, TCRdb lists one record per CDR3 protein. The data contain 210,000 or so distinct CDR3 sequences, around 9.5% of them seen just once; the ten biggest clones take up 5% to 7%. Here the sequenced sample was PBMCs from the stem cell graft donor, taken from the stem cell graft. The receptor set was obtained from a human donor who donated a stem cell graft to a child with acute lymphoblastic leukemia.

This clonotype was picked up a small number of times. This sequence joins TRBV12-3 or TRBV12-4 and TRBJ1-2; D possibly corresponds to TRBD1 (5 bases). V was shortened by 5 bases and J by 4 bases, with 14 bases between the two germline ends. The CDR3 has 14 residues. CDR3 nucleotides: TGTGCCAGCAGTCCCGGGGTCCAGGGCTATGGCTACACCTTC. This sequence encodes CASSPGVQGYGYTF.

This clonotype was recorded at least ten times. This CDR3 reads CSAREIWGYGYTF. CDR3 nucleotide sequence: TGCAGTGCTAGAGAGATTTGGGGGTATGGCTACACCTTC. The gene calls are TRBV20-1 and TRBJ1-2; maybe TRBD1 (5 bases). Germline V gene lookup returns CDR1 DFQATT and CDR2 SNEGSKA (reference sequence). V lost 0 bases to trimming and J lost 5 bases, with 10 bases between them. The CDR3 length is 13 residues.

In DNA form, the CDR3 reads TGTGCCACCAGCAGAGCGGGCGCCAGTGGCTACACCTTC. Protein sequence: CATSRAGASGYTF. The chain uses TRBV15 and TRBJ1-2; D remains unclear. Germline-derived CDR1 and CDR2 are LNHNV and YYDKDF (reference sequence). The CDR3 consists of 13 residues. V was cut by 1 base and J by 7 bases, with 10 bases left in between.

For the CDR3, the DNA is TGTGCCAGCAGCCAGTCAGAGGGACAGCGTCCGACGGACGAGCAGTACTTC. Translated, it gives CASSQSEGQRPTDEQYF. This chain uses TRBV4-2 with TRBJ2-7, with TRBD1 matching over 7 bases. The V gene's germline CDR1 is LGHNA and CDR2 YNFKEQ. The CDR3 is made up of 17 amino acids. Trimming took 3 bases from V and 5 from J; bases not matched to a gene: 16.

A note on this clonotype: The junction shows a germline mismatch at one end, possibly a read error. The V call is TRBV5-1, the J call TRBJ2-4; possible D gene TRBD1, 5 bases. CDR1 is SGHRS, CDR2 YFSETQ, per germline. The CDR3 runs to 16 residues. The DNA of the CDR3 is TGCGCCAGCGGCTTAGGCGGACAAGTAGCCAAAAACATTCAGTACTTC. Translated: CASGLGGQVAKNIQYF.

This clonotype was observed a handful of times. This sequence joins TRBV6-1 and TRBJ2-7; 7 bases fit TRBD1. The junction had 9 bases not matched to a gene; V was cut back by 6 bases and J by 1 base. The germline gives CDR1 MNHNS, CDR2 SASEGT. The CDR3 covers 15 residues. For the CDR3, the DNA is TGTGCCAGCAGGAGAAGCTGGGACAGATCCTACGAGCAGTACTTC. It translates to CASRRSWDRSYEQYF.

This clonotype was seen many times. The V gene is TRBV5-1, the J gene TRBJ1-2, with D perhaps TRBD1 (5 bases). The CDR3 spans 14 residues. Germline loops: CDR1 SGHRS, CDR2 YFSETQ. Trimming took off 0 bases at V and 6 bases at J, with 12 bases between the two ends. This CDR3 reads CASSLGGTENGYTF. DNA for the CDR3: TGCGCCAGCAGCTTGGGGGGCACAGAAAATGGCTACACCTTC.

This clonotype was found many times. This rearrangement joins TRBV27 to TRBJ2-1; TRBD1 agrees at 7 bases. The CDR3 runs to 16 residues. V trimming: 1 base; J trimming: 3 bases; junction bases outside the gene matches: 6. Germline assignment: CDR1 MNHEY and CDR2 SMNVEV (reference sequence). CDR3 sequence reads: CASSLFIRQGYNEQFF. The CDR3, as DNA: TGTGCCAGCAGTTTATTCATCAGACAGGGCTACAATGAGCAGTTCTTC.

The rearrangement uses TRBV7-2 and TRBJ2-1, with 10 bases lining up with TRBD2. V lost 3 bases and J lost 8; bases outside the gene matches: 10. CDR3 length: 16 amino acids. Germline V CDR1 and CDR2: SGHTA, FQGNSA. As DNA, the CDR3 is TGTGCCAGCAGCTTGCGGGGGGGGACTAGCGATTATGAGCAGTTCTTC. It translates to CASSLRGGTSDYEQFF.

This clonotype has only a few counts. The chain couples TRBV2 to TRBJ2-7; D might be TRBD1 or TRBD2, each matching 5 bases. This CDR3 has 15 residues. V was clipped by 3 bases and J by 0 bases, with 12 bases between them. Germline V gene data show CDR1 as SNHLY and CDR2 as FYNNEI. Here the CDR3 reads CASSDLGESSYEQYF. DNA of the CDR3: TGTGCCAGCAGTGACTTGGGGGAGTCCTCCTACGAGCAGTACTTC.

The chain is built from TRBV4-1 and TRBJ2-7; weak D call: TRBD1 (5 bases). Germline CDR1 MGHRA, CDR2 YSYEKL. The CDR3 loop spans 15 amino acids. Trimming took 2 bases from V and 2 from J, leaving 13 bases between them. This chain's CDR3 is CASSQNPGNTYEQYF. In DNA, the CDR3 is TGCGCCAGCAGCCAAAATCCAGGGAATACCTACGAGCAGTACTTC.

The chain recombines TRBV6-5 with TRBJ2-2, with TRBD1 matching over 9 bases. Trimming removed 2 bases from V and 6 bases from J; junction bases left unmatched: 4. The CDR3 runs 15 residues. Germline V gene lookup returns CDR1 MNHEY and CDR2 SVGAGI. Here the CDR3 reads CASSYRDRAAGELFF. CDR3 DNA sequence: TGTGCCAGCAGTTACCGGGACAGGGCGGCCGGGGAGCTGTTTTTT.

CDR3: CASSERTGRDTGELFF. In nucleotides, the CDR3 is TGTGCCAGCAGTGAACGGACAGGGAGGGATACCGGGGAGCTGTTTTTT. The rearrangement joins TRBV6-1 to TRBJ2-2, with a possible D match to TRBD1 (8 bases). This CDR3 spans 16 amino acids. Germline-derived CDR1 and CDR2 are MNHNS and SASEGT. The ends were cut back, 2 bases at V and 5 bases at J, with 15 bases in the middle.

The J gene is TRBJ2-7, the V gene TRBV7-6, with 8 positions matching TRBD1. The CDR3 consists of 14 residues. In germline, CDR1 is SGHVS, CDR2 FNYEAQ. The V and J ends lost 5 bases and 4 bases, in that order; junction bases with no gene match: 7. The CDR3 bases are TGTGCCAGCAGCACACGGACAGGGTTGTACGAGCAGTACTTC. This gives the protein CASSTRTGLYEQYF.

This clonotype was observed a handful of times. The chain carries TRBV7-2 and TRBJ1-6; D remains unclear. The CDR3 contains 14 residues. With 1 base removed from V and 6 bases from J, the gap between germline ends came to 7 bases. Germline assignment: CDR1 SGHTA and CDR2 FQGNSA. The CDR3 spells CASSLVLANSPLHF. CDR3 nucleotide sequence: TGTGCCAGCAGCTTAGTGTTAGCTAATTCACCCCTCCACTTT.

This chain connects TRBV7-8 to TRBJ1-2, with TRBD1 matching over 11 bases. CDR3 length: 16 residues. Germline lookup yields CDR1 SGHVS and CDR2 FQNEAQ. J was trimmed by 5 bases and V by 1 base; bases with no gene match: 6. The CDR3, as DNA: TGTGCCAGCAGCTTAGTCTCGGGACAGGGGGAATATGGCTACACCTTC. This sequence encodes CASSLVSGQGEYGYTF.

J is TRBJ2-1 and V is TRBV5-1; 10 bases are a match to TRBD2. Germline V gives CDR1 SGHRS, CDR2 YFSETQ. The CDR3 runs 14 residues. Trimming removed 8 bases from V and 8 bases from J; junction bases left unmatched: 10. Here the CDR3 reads CASASGGLSDEQFF. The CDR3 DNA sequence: TGCGCCAGTGCTAGCGGGGGACTGTCGGATGAGCAGTTCTTC.

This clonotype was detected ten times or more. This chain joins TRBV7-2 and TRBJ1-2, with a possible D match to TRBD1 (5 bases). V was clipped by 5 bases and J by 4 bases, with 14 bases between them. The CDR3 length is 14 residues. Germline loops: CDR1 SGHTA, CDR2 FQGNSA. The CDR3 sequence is CASSPMGESYGYTF. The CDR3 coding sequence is TGTGCCAGCAGCCCGATGGGGGAGAGCTATGGCTACACCTTC.

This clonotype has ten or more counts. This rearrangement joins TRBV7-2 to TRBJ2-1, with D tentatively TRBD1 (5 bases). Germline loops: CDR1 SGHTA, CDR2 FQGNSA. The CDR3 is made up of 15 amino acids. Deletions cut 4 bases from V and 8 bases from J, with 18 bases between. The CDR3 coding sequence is TGTGCCAGCAGCTCGGGCCAGGGCTTAAGGTATGAGCAGTTCTTC. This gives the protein CASSSGQGLRYEQFF.

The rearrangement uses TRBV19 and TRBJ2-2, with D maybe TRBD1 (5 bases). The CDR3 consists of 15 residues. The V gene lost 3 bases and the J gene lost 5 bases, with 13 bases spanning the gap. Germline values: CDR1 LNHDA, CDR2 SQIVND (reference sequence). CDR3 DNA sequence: TGTGCCAGTAGTATTATTGCTGGGGCGACCGGGGAGCTGTTTTTT. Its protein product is CASSIIAGATGELFF.

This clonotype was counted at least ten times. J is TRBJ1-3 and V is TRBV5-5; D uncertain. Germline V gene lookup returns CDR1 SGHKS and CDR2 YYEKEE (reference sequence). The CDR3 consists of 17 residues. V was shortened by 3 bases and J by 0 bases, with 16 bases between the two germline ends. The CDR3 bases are TGTGCCAGCAGCTGGGAGATAACACTGAACTCTGGAAACACCATATATTTT. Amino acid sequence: CASSWEITLNSGNTIYF.

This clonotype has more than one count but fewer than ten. The CDR3 nucleotides read TGTGCCAGCAGCTTAGGGGACAGCCGATATGAAAAACTGTTTTTT. Translated, it gives CASSLGDSRYEKLFF. The chain links TRBV7-2 to TRBJ1-4; 7 bases are a match to TRBD1. Germline CDR1 reads SGHTA; CDR2 reads FQGNSA. Losses at the gene ends were 1 base for V and 6 bases for J; bases not matched to a gene: 5. There are 15 residues in the CDR3.

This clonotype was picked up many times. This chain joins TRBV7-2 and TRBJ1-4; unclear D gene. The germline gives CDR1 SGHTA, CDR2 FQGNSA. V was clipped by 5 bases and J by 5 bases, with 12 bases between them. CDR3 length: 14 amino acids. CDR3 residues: CASSARGQNEKLFF. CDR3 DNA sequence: TGTGCCAGCAGCGCCCGAGGGCAAAATGAAAAACTGTTTTTT.

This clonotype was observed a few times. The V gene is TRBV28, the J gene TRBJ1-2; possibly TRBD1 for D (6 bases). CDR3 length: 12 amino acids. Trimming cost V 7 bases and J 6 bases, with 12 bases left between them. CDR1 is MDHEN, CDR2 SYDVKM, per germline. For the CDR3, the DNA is TGTGCCAGCAACAAAGGGGGGAATGGCTACACCTTC. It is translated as CASNKGGNGYTF.

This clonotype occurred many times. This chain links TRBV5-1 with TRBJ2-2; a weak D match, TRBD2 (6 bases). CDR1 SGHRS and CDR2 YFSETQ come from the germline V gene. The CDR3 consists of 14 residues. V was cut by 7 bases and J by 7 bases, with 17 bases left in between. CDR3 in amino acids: CASREFGFGGELFF. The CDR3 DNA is TGCGCCAGCCGGGAGTTCGGGTTTGGCGGGGAGCTGTTTTTT.

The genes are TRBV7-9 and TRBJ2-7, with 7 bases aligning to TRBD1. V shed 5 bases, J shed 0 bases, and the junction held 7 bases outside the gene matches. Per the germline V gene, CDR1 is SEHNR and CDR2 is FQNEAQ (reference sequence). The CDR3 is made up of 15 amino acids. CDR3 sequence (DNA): TGTGCCAGCAGCCATACAGGGGCAAGCTCCTACGAGCAGTACTTC. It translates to CASSHTGASSYEQYF.

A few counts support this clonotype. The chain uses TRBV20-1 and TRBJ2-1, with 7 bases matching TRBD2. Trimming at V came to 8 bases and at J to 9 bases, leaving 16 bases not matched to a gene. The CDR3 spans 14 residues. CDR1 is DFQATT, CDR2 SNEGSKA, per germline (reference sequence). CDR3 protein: CSPRLPGGTGEQFF. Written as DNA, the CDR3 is TGCAGTCCTCGACTGCCGGGGGGTACCGGTGAGCAGTTCTTC.

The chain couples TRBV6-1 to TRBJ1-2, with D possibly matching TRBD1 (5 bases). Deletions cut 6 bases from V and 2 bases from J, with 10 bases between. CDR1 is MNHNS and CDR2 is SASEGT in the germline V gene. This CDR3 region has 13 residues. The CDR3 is CASRVTVNYGYTF. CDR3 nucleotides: TGTGCCAGCAGGGTGACAGTAAACTATGGCTACACCTTC.